This TCR beta chain was retrieved from a study of regulatory T cells in long-lasting Graves disease. The table lists this clonotype with many counts. The TCR beta library used iRepertoire HTBI primers with Arm-PCR amplification of CDR3. Authors' data handling: Spanning all samples, the identified segments comprised some 66 TRBV and approximately 13 TRBJ. Each CDR3 protein gets one entry after TCRdb re-called the multiplex PCR reads with MiXCR. The V and J calls, along with clone size, are taken from TCRdb and not from the paper's own processing. The data show 380,000 or so distinct CDR3 sequences, with roughly 16% seen just once and roughly a fifth held by the top ten. The CDR3 runs to 16 residues. The ends were cut back, 7 bases at V and 2 bases at J, with 21 bases in the middle. The germline gives CDR1 MNHNS, CDR2 SASEGT. This sample's time point: newly diagnosed GD, antithyroid drugs for less than 3 months. The authors made the TCR library using RNA they extracted from PBMCs.

These records were also assigned to another study, of T cells in Graves' hyperthyroidism and ophthalmopathy.

This TCR derives from a woman in her late teens or twenties with Graves disease. The sample here was peripheral blood mononuclear cells (PBMCs), taken at new diagnosis, from a patient treated with antithyroid drugs. This rearrangement joins TRBV6-1 to TRBJ2-7, with D unclear. CDR3 coding DNA: TGTGCCAGCATGGTGGCCCTAGACCGTTCTACCTACGAGCAGTACTTC. It is translated as CASMVALDRSTYEQYF.